In its sample, the clone carrying this T cell receptor (beta chain) was seen a few times. What it binds is not known. This entry belongs to a study of beta chain features in type 1 diabetes. Study-wide results and caveats: Type 1 diabetes patients showed a moderate but significant shortening of TCRB CDR3s in all four CD4+ subsets.

The V end lost 1 base, the J end lost 7 bases, and 10 bases lay between the germline ends. CDR3 length equals 13 residues. Germline CDR1 is LGHNT and CDR2 is FRNRAP. Sorting produced populations that all topped 98% purity. The entirety of the isolated RNA underwent reverse transcription, so expressed TCRB transcripts were sequenced. The table came from immunoSEQ multiplex PCR; TCRdb's copy has only in-frame clones and leaves some out. The sample carries 640,000 or so clones, 11% to 15% recorded once. Sequencing was carried out using naive CD4+ T cells from blood. The clonotype comes from a man younger than 35 with type 1 diabetes. The gene calls are TRBV12-5 and TRBJ1-1, with unresolved D. The CDR3 loop reads CASGLGGSVEAFF. CDR3 DNA sequence: TGTGCTAGTGGTTTGGGTGGGTCGGTTGAAGCTTTCTTT.